The 27 T cell receptor beta chains below were found in one sample sequenced in a study of shared clonotypes between healthy human individuals. TCRdb keeps only in-frame clones here, not all; method: immunoSEQ multiplex PCR. The data contain some 240,000 clones, about 65% of them singletons. The material sequenced was memory CD4+ T cells sorted from blood. Subset defined: CD45RA-negative fraction. The receptors here all came from a man younger than 45 in good health.

V gene TRBV21-1 combines with J gene TRBJ2-2. TRBV21-1 corresponds to a pseudogene. This CDR3 comprises 12 residues. CDR3: CASSALYGELFF. In DNA, the CDR3 is TGTGCCAGCAGCGCATTATACGGGGAGCTGTTTTTT.

This clone was detected once. CDR3: CASNQGAGMNTEAFF. The CDR3 nucleotides are TGTGCCAGTAACCAGGGGGCGGGCATGAACACTGAAGCTTTCTTT. The J gene is TRBJ1-1, the V gene TRBV19; TRBD1 agrees at 8 bases. Germline V gene data show CDR1 as LNHDA and CDR2 as SQIVND (reference sequence). The CDR3 sequence is 15 residues long. Unmatched junction bases numbered 7, after V lost 7 bases and J lost 0 bases.

This clone was detected a few times. The chain couples TRBV10-3 to TRBJ2-2; TRBD2 aligns across 9 bases. Trimming cost V 6 bases and J 4 bases; bases outside gene matches: 15. The CDR3 is 18 amino acids. Germline values: CDR1 ENHRY, CDR2 SYGVKD. The CDR3 coding sequence is TGTGCCATCAGCGGAAGTTCAGCGGGAGGCATGACCACCGGGGAGCTGTTTTTT. Its translation is CAISGSSAGGMTTGELFF.

This clone was detected many times. This chain connects TRBV5-1 to TRBJ1-1; the D is unclear. The V end lost 4 bases, the J end lost 4 bases, and 14 bases lay between the germline ends. CDR1 is SGHRS, CDR2 YFSETQ, per germline. This CDR3 is built from 14 residues. For the CDR3, the DNA is TGCGCCAGCAGCGATCCTGGTCGGGGCACTGAAGCTTTCTTT. This codes for CASSDPGRGTEAFF.

This sequence joins TRBV2 and TRBJ2-1; D is unclear. Germline loops: CDR1 SNHLY, CDR2 FYNNEI. Trimming removed 6 bases at V and 8 bases at J, with 14 bases between. This CDR3 comprises 13 residues. The CDR3 region has the DNA TGTGCCAGCAGCAGTGAAATAGGGCATGAGCAGTTCTTC. Its protein product is CASSSEIGHEQFF. Looking up the rest from reference TRBV2 and TRBJ2-1 gives the full variable domain: EPEVTQTPSHQVTQMGQEVILRCVPISNHLYFYWYRQILGQKVEFLVSFYNNEISEKSEIFDDQFSVERPDGSNFTLKIRSTKLEDSAMYFCASSSEIGHEQFFGPGTRLTVL.

The V call is TRBV7-6, the J call TRBJ2-2; a possible D gene is TRBD1 (5 bases). CDR1 and CDR2 from the germline V gene are SGHVS and FNYEAQ. CDR3 length equals 15 residues. V gave up 2 bases and J gave up 9 bases, with 16 bases separating them. The CDR3 sequence: CASSLSTGPGRELFF. The CDR3 DNA sequence: TGTGCCAGCAGCTTATCCACAGGTCCCGGCAGGGAGCTGTTTTTT.

The V gene is TRBV4-3, the J gene TRBJ1-1; D may be TRBD1 (5 bases). Germline CDR1 and CDR2: LGHNA and YSLEER. This CDR3 contains 16 residues. Between the trimmed V and J ends, which lost 3 bases and 9 bases, there was a span of 23 bases. The CDR3 spells CASSQAREGRSLKAFF. The CDR3 DNA sequence: TGCGCCAGCAGCCAGGCTCGAGAGGGGAGGAGTTTGAAAGCTTTCTTT.

This chain connects TRBV7-7 to TRBJ2-3; D ambiguous. Trimming stripped 5 bases from V and 10 bases from J, with 25 bases between. Germline V lookup: CDR1 SSHAT, CDR2 FNYEAQ (reference sequence). The CDR3 runs to 16 residues. The CDR3 DNA reads as TGTGCCAGCAGCCCACGGACGGAGATAAGGCAGTGTGCGCAGTATTTT. As protein: CASSPRTEIRQCAQYF. Full variable domain (rest looked up from reference TRBV7-7 and TRBJ2-3): GAGVSQSPRYKVTKRGQDVTLRCDPISSHATLYWYQQALGQGPEFLTYFNYEAQPDKSGLPSDRFSAERPEGSISTLTIQRTEQRDSAMYRCASSPRTEIRQCAQYFGPGTRLTVL.

The rearrangement links TRBV11-1 to TRBJ2-7; D unresolved. Trimming cost V 1 base and J 5 bases, with 9 bases left between them. The CDR3 is 13 residues long. CDR1 is SGHAT and CDR2 is FQDESV in the germline V gene (reference sequence). The CDR3 nucleotides read TGTGCCAGCAGCTTAGTCCTCGGAAACGAGCAGTACTTC. Translation gives CASSLVLGNEQYF. The whole variable domain, filled in from reference TRBV11-1 and TRBJ2-7, reads EAEVAQSPRYKITEKSQAVAFWCDPISGHATLYWYRQILGQGPELLVQFQDESVVDDSQLPKDRFSAERLKGVDSTLKIQPAELGDSAMYLCASSLVLGNEQYFGPGTRLTVT.

The chain uses TRBV19 and TRBJ2-3; possible D gene TRBD1, 5 bases. The CDR3 is 13 amino acids. Germline loops: CDR1 LNHDA, CDR2 SQIVND (reference sequence). Trimming pared 4 bases from V and 14 bases from J, leaving 19 bases between. Here the CDR3 reads CASSNPPRGVAYF. The CDR3 nucleotides are TGTGCCAGTAGTAACCCTCCTAGGGGCGTCGCGTATTTT.

J is TRBJ1-5 and V is TRBV11-2, with D maybe TRBD1 (5 bases). With 5 bases removed from V and 0 bases from J, the gap between germline ends came to 23 bases. Germline lookup yields CDR1 SGHAT and CDR2 FQNNGV. This CDR3 has 19 amino acids. CDR3 sequence (DNA): TGTGCCAGCAGCGCGGGCGTAGGACACAGATCGAGTAGCAATCAGCCCCAGCATTTT. Residues: CASSAGVGHRSSSNQPQHF.

The chain combines TRBV27 with TRBJ2-7; 9 bases fit TRBD2. CDR1 and CDR2 (germline): MNHEY, SMNVEV (reference sequence). The CDR3 extends over 17 amino acids. Trimming cost V 0 bases and J 7 bases; bases outside gene matches: 13. CDR3 region: CASSLSSSGATAREQYF. The CDR3 DNA reads TGTGCCAGCAGTTTATCGTCTAGCGGGGCGACCGCTAGAGAGCAGTACTTC.

This clone was found once. The J gene is TRBJ2-5, the V gene TRBV10-3; a possible D gene is TRBD1 (6 bases). The CDR3 contains 15 residues. Germline loops: CDR1 ENHRY, CDR2 SYGVKD. V lost 4 bases to trimming and J lost 1 base, with 13 bases between them. CDR3 amino acids: CAISGFRDTQETQYF. The CDR3 DNA follows: TGTGCCATCAGTGGATTCCGGGACACCCAAGAGACCCAGTACTTC.

At least ten counts were recorded for this clone. The chain links TRBV5-1 to TRBJ2-1, with D perhaps assigned TRBD1 or TRBD2 (5 bases each). The germline V and J ends were trimmed by 4 bases and 9 bases, with 17 bases remaining between them. The CDR3 covers 14 residues. From germline, CDR1 is SGHRS and CDR2 YFSETQ. In DNA form, the CDR3 reads TGCGCCAGCAGCCACCTCAAGGATGGGGGTGAGCAGTTCTTC. As protein: CASSHLKDGGEQFF.

This chain links TRBV28 with TRBJ2-7; TRBD1 matches at 8 bases. The germline V gene encodes CDR1 MDHEN and CDR2 SYDVKM. This CDR3 contains 13 residues. Trimming removed 6 bases from V and 3 bases from J; junction bases left unmatched: 4. The CDR3 region has the DNA TGTGCCAGCAGACAAACAGGGGGCTACGAGCAGTACTTC. Translated: CASRQTGGYEQYF.

The rearrangement joins TRBV18 to TRBJ1-2; no firm D call. The CDR3 contains 12 residues. The ends were cut back, 3 bases at V and 3 bases at J, with 5 bases in the middle. CDR1 is KGHSH, CDR2 LQKENI, per germline. The CDR3 here is CASSPTDYGYTF. The CDR3 DNA reads TGTGCCAGCTCACCCACAGACTATGGCTACACCTTC.

The rearrangement joins TRBV5-1 to TRBJ2-5, with D possibly matching TRBD1 (6 bases). This CDR3 region has 14 residues. CDR1 and CDR2 (germline): SGHRS, YFSETQ. The V gene lost 1 base and the J gene lost 4 bases, with 11 bases spanning the gap. The CDR3 loop reads CASSLSRGGETQYF. CDR3 coding DNA: TGCGCCAGCAGCTTGTCCAGGGGTGGAGAGACCCAGTACTTC.

The CDR3 protein is CASSLVGVGETQYF. CDR3 sequence (DNA): TGTGCCAGCAGCTTAGTTGGGGTAGGAGAGACCCAGTACTTC. The J gene is TRBJ2-5, the V gene TRBV7-7, with D hard to call. Trimming cost V 1 base and J 4 bases, with 10 bases left between them. Germline loops: CDR1 SSHAT, CDR2 FNYEAQ (reference sequence). The length of the CDR3 is 14 residues.

The chain combines TRBV13 with TRBJ1-1, with a possible D match to TRBD1 (6 bases). This CDR3 comprises 17 residues. In germline, CDR1 is PRHDT, CDR2 FYEKMQ (reference sequence). V lost 1 base and J 5 bases, leaving 20 bases between the germline ends. The CDR3 nucleotides read TGTGCCAGCAGCTTAGCGTTGGGGCAGGGGATTAGTACTGAAGCTTTCTTT. Its protein product is CASSLALGQGISTEAFF.

The chain carries TRBV11-3 and TRBJ2-1, with no clear D. V gave up 2 bases and J gave up 5 bases, with 10 bases separating them. The CDR3 length is 14 residues. From germline, CDR1 is SGHNT and CDR2 YENEEA. The CDR3 nucleotides are TGTGCCAGCAGCTTATCCCGGGCCAACAATGAGCAGTTCTTC. As protein: CASSLSRANNEQFF.

The V call is TRBV9, the J call TRBJ2-1; D is tentatively TRBD1 or TRBD2 (6 bases each). Per the germline V gene, CDR1 is SGDLS and CDR2 is YYNGEE. Trimming cost V 4 bases and J 4 bases, with 12 bases left between them. There are 14 residues in the CDR3. The CDR3 is CASSRGDRYNEQFF. The CDR3 nucleotides read TGTGCCAGCAGCAGGGGGGATAGGTACAATGAGCAGTTCTTC.

The rearrangement links TRBV7-8 to TRBJ2-7; 15 bases map to TRBD2. CDR3 length equals 16 residues. The ends lost 5 bases at V and 7 bases at J; junction bases unmatched: 9. Germline-derived CDR1 and CDR2 are SGHVS and FQNEAQ. CDR3 loop: CASSRTGTSGRQEQYF. CDR3 coding DNA: TGTGCCAGCAGCCGCACCGGGACTAGCGGGAGGCAAGAGCAGTACTTC.

This clone was found a few times. The V and J genes are TRBV12-2 and TRBJ2-5; the D call in the table, TRBD2, was not verified against the DNA. TRBV12-2 is noted as a pseudogene. This CDR3 region has 18 residues. The CDR3 coding sequence is TGTGCAAGTCGCTTAGCGATAGGGAGCGGGAGGCCCCAAGAGACCCAGTACTTC. Protein product: CASRLAIGSGRPQETQYF.

This clone has just a few counts. V and J are TRBV9 and TRBJ2-5; D is perhaps TRBD1 or TRBD2 (5 bases each). CDR3 length: 15 residues. V lost 0 bases and J 5 bases, leaving 14 bases between the germline ends. Germline V CDR1 and CDR2: SGDLS, YYNGEE. In DNA, the CDR3 is TGTGCCAGCAGCGTAGAAGATAGCTGGGGGGAGACCCAGTACTTC. Its translation is CASSVEDSWGETQYF. The whole variable domain, remainder taken from reference TRBV9 and TRBJ2-5, is DSGVTQTPKHLITATGQRVTLRCSPRSGDLSVYWYQQSLDQGLQFLIQYYNGEERAKGNILERFSAQQFPDLHSELNLSSLELGDSALYFCASSVEDSWGETQYFGPGTRLLVL.

The chain carries TRBV19 and TRBJ1-2; 9 bases match TRBD1. CDR1 is LNHDA, CDR2 SQIVND, per germline (reference sequence). V gave up 5 bases and J gave up 7 bases; unmatched junction bases: 5. This CDR3 is 13 amino acids long. The CDR3 DNA reads TGTGCCAGTAGTGCACAGGGGGCTGGTGGCTACACCTTC. Its protein product is CASSAQGAGGYTF.

This chain uses TRBV11-2 with TRBJ2-3; 7 bases align to TRBD1. The germline CDR1 and CDR2 sequences are SGHAT and FQNNGV. This CDR3 region has 15 residues. The V gene end was trimmed by 4 bases and the J gene end by 4 bases; junction bases not matched to a gene: 8. The CDR3 loop is CASSYDRAGADTQYF. The CDR3 DNA follows: TGTGCCAGCAGCTACGACAGGGCTGGCGCAGATACGCAGTATTTT. Variable domain in full (rest from reference TRBV11-2 and TRBJ2-3): EAGVAQSPRYKIIEKRQSVAFWCNPISGHATLYWYQQILGQGPKLLIQFQNNGVVDDSQLPKDRFSAERLKGVDSTLKIQPAKLEDSAVYLCASSYDRAGADTQYFGPGTRLTVL.

The gene calls are TRBV19 and TRBJ2-1, with TRBD2 identical over 8 bases. Germline assignment: CDR1 LNHDA and CDR2 SQIVND (reference sequence). This CDR3 is built from 15 residues. After removal of 6 bases from V and 0 bases from J, the junction contained 4 bases not matched to a gene. CDR3 sequence (DNA): TGTGCCAGTAGAGGAAGCGGGAGCTCCTACAATGAGCAGTTCTTC. Amino acid sequence: CASRGSGSSYNEQFF.